This is a list of T cell receptor beta chains from one sample in a study of shared T cell receptors in the human thymus. The method was immunoSEQ multiplex PCR; TCRdb's version includes in-frame clones alone and lacks a portion of them. Among almost 550,000 clones, around 78% were seen once, and the ten largest hold less than 0.015%. This same sample was also taken into another study, of human thymus T cells.

Sequencing was performed on thymocytes. These receptors all stem from a boy under two years old with a congenital heart defect. Both conserved end residues are part of each CDR3. The order of the fields is clone size, D gene, V gene, J gene, CDR3 DNA, CDR3 protein. A D gene is named only where the DNA matches it firmly. The size field is filled for only some rows; it gives once, few, many or a size class.

size: -; D: -; V: TRBV4-2; J: TRBJ2-7; DNA: TGTGCCAGCAGCCAAGACCGATCCGGGAGAGACGCCTACGAGCAGTACTTC; CDR3: CASSQDRSGRDAYEQYF
size: once; D: -; V: TRBV12-2; J: TRBJ2-1; DNA: TGTGCAAGTCGCTTAGAGGGGTGGTGGCGGCTGCCCTACAATGAGCAGTTCTTC; CDR3: CASRLEGWWRLPYNEQFF
size: -; D: -; V: TRBV4-3; J: TRBJ1-5; DNA: TGCGCCAGCAGCCAAGATCAGGGGCGTCAGCCCCAGCATTTT; CDR3: CASSQDQGRQPQHF
size: -; D: TRBD2; V: TRBV27; J: TRBJ2-7; DNA: TGTGCCAGCAGTTTTCTCAGTAGCGGGATAGACTACGAGCAGTACTTC; CDR3: CASSFLSSGIDYEQYF
size: few; D: -; V: TRBV5-6; J: TRBJ1-4; DNA: TGTGCCAGCAGCCGCGTTGGAGGAAAACTGTTTTTT; CDR3: CASSRVGGKLFF
size: -; D: TRBD1; V: TRBV5-4; J: TRBJ1-5; DNA: TGTGCCAGCAGCTCCCGGGACAGTAATCAGCCCCAGCATTTT; CDR3: CASSSRDSNQPQHF
size: few; D: -; V: TRBV4-3; J: TRBJ1-4; DNA: TGCGCCAGCAGCCCCGACGGCTGGAGAACTAATGAAAAACTGTTTTTT; CDR3: CASSPDGWRTNEKLFF
size: -; D: -; V: TRBV4-2; J: TRBJ1-3; DNA: TGTGCCAGCAGCCAAGATCGGGTCAGCGACTCCTCTGGAAACACCATATATTTT; CDR3: CASSQDRVSDSSGNTIYF
size: once; D: -; V: TRBV6-5; J: TRBJ1-1; DNA: TGTGCCAGCAGAGCGAGTTTGAACACTGAAGCTTTCTTT; CDR3: CASRASLNTEAFF
size: -; D: -; V: TRBV7-8; J: TRBJ1-5; DNA: TGTGCCAGCAGCTCCCCCGCAATGGCGGCAGGACACGAAAATCAGCCCCAGCATTTT; CDR3: CASSSPAMAAGHENQPQHF
size: -; D: TRBD2; V: TRBV30; J: TRBJ2-7; DNA: TGTGCCTGGAGTGTCCGCGGGAGGTGTTACGAGCAGTACTTC; CDR3: CAWSVRGRCYEQYF
size: -; D: -; V: TRBV4-1; J: TRBJ1-4; DNA: TGCGCCAGCAGCCAAGATATGAGCGCAGCTAATGAAAAACTGTTTTTT; CDR3: CASSQDMSAANEKLFF
size: -; D: -; V: TRBV9; J: TRBJ2-1; DNA: TGTGCCAGCAGCCCCAGGGTGGCAGGGAATGGCAATGAGCAGTTCTTC; CDR3: CASSPRVAGNGNEQFF
size: few; D: TRBD2; V: TRBV6-1; J: TRBJ2-7; DNA: TGTGCCAGCAGTGAGGATGGGACTAGCGGGTTCTACGAGCAGTACTTC; CDR3: CASSEDGTSGFYEQYF
size: -; D: TRBD1; V: TRBV7-9; J: TRBJ1-1; DNA: TGTGCCAGCAGCTGCTTAAGGGGGCTTGGCACTGAAGCTTTCTTT; CDR3: CASSCLRGLGTEAFF
size: -; D: TRBD1; V: TRBV11-3; J: TRBJ1-1; DNA: TGTGCCAGCAGTTCCTCGGGACAGGCCCCTGTCACTGAAGCTTTCTTT; CDR3: CASSSSGQAPVTEAFF
size: -; D: TRBD2; V: TRBV15; J: TRBJ2-7; DNA: TGTGCCACCAGCAGAGATCGACTAGCGGGAGGTCCCTACGAGCAGTACTTC; CDR3: CATSRDRLAGGPYEQYF
size: once; D: TRBD1; V: TRBV6-4; J: TRBJ2-3; DNA: TGTGCCAGCAGAGGGACAGGAGGGTCAGCCGATACGCAGTATTTT; CDR3: CASRGTGGSADTQYF
size: once; D: TRBD2; V: TRBV18; J: TRBJ2-7; DNA: TGTGCCAGCTCACCACCGGGACTAGCGGGACCAGAATCCTACGAGCAGTACTTC; CDR3: CASSPPGLAGPESYEQYF
size: -; D: -; V: TRBV27; J: TRBJ1-5; DNA: TGTGCCAGCAGGCCTAGGAGGGGCGGGCAGCCCCAGCATTTT; CDR3: CASRPRRGGQPQHF
size: -; D: -; V: TRBV6-1; J: TRBJ2-1; DNA: TGTGCCAGCAGTGAAGTAGATGAGCAGTTCTTC; CDR3: CASSEVDEQFF
size: -; D: TRBD2; V: TRBV5-4; J: TRBJ2-7; DNA: TGTGCCAGCAGCTTGAGGGGATCGGGTCGGGAGGGCCCTGGGGCCGAGCAGTACTTC; CDR3: CASSLRGSGREGPGAEQYF
size: once; D: -; V: TRBV5-1; J: TRBJ1-2; DNA: TGCGCCAGCAGCGGATACGGGACTCCCCATGGCTACACCTTC; CDR3: CASSGYGTPHGYTF
size: -; D: TRBD2; V: TRBV19; J: TRBJ2-7; DNA: TGTGCCAGTAGTACGGGGACTAGCGGGAGGGTAAACGAGCAGTACTTC; CDR3: CASSTGTSGRVNEQYF
size: -; D: TRBD2; V: TRBV4-2; J: TRBJ2-3; DNA: TGTGCCAGCAGCCAAGAGGAGCGGGAGGGGAGCACAGATACGCAGTATTTT; CDR3: CASSQEEREGSTDTQYF
size: few; D: TRBD2; V: TRBV10-3; J: TRBJ2-7; DNA: TGTGCCATCAGTGAGTCTCCTAGCGGGAGTAACGAGCAGTACTTC; CDR3: CAISESPSGSNEQYF
size: -; D: TRBD2; V: TRBV18; J: TRBJ2-7; DNA: TGTGCCAGCTCACCCAACATGATCAGCGGGAGGGTCTACGAGCAGTACTTC; CDR3: CASSPNMISGRVYEQYF